Listed below are T cell receptor beta chains from one sample, sequenced in a study of shared clonotypes between healthy human individuals. Method: immunoSEQ multiplex PCR; TCRdb's copy keeps in-frame clones and lacks some. The sample has about 580,000 clones, roughly 98% seen once. Sequencing was performed on naive CD8+ T cells sorted from blood. Receptors originate from a man aged 25 to 40 in good health. CDR3s include the opening cysteine and the closing phenylalanine or tryptophan. The order of the fields is J gene, D gene, V gene, CDR3 protein. A D gene is named only where the DNA matches it firmly.

TRBJ2-1,TRBD1,TRBV18,CASSPPFGQGYNEQFF
TRBJ1-1,NA,TRBV4-1,CASSPRGTEAFF
TRBJ1-5,TRBD1,TRBV4-1,CASSQETGRNQPQHF
TRBJ2-7,NA,TRBV7-8,CASSLGRGAYEQYF
TRBJ2-7,NA,TRBV9,CASSEGGHRGPRPEQYF
TRBJ2-7,NA,TRBV5-5,CASSLIGDSYEQYF
TRBJ2-2,TRBD1,TRBV15,CATSRHGGILTGSIRTGELFF
TRBJ2-3,NA,TRBV2,CASMRGVGGLTDTQYF
TRBJ2-7,TRBD2,TRBV5-1,CASSLDGGRVAEQYF
TRBJ2-4,TRBD2,TRBV9,CASSLRTSGDIQYF
TRBJ2-7,NA,TRBV5-1,CASSVAGADYEQYF
TRBJ2-3,NA,TRBV19,CASSIPGRSTDTQYF
TRBJ1-2,NA,TRBV14,CASSQDRTSFYGYTF
TRBJ2-1,NA,TRBV11-2,CASSLAFAGEQFF
TRBJ2-7,NA,TRBV6-1,CAGSDRPSYEQYF
TRBJ2-2,NA,TRBV19,CASSNTRNYNTGELFF
TRBJ1-5,TRBD1,TRBV7-8,CASSRSQGLNQPQHF
TRBJ2-7,TRBD2,TRBV27,CASSSNAARAGVPYEQYF
TRBJ1-5,NA,TRBV28,CASSLTYQPQHF
TRBJ2-1,TRBD2,TRBV7-8,CASRDPLGLALHEQFF
TRBJ1-4,NA,TRBV7-9,CASSFAGVGTNEKLFF
TRBJ2-1,TRBD2,TRBV30,CASQREGYYNEQFF
TRBJ1-2,TRBD1,TRBV7-9,CASSLTADRDYGYTF
TRBJ2-5,TRBD1,TRBV7-9,CASSFAQGNQETQYF
TRBJ2-5,TRBD1,TRBV25-1,CASSLQGWKETQYF
TRBJ1-1,NA,TRBV10-2,CASSDRWGGINTEAFF